Sequencing of this T cell receptor (beta chain) was carried out in a study of T cell repertoires in cytomegalovirus infection. About the research overall: Based on public TCR beta signatures, there were indications of CMV infection and of a matching HLA type.

This clonotype was counted between two and nine times. The antigen remains unidentified. Using its own MiXCR run on the reads, TCRdb lists one record per CDR3 protein. The repertoire includes about 130,000 distinct CDR3 sequences, 30% to 40% of them detected once, and 45% to 65% sits in the top ten. CDR1 is SGHAT and CDR2 is FQNNGV in the germline V gene. The CDR3 length is 15 residues. V was pared by 1 base and J by 7 bases, with 16 bases between. The source of this sequence is a human donor in good health (CMV status not recorded). Some clones in this sample may be carry-over from other donors' samples. The chain uses TRBV11-2 and TRBJ1-2; D is unresolved. The sequences come from CD8+ T cells from cultured PBMCs, collected from culture after CMV antigen stimulation. The CDR3 protein is CASSLVIFSGSGYTF. Here the CDR3 DNA reads TGTGCCAGCAGCTTAGTTATTTTTTCGGGGAGTGGCTACACCTTC.